The entry that follows covers one T cell receptor (beta chain) sequence. Assay: immunoSEQ multiplex PCR; the TCRdb copy retains only in-frame clones and omits some. The sample lists roughly 200,000 clones, around 78% occurring once. These data come from a study of blood T cell repertoires in COVID-19. In germline, CDR1 is SGHVS, CDR2 FNYEAQ. With 1 base clipped from V and 12 bases from J, the junction kept 9 bases outside the gene matches. The CDR3 consists of 13 residues. This receptor was obtained from a woman aged 80 or over with active or convalescent COVID-19. Material for sequencing was peripheral blood. The chain combines TRBV7-6 with TRBJ2-7, with 7 bases that match TRBD1. As DNA, the CDR3 is TGTGCCAGCAGCTTAGGGGAACAGGGGATTCCGTACTTC. This gives the protein CASSLGEQGIPYF.